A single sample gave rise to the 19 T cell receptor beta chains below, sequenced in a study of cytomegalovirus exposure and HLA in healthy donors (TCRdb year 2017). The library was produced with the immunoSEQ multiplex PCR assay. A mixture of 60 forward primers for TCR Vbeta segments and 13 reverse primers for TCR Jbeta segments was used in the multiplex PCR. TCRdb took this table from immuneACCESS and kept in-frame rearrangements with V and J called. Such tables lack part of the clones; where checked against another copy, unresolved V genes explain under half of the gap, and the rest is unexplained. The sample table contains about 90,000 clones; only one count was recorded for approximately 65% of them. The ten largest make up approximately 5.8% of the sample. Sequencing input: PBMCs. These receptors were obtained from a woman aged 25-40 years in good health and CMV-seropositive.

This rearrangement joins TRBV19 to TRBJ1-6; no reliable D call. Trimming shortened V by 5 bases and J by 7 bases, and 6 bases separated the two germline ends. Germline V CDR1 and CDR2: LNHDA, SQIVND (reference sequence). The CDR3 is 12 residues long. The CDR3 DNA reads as TGTGCCAGTAGTTACGGGAATTCACCCCTCCACTTT. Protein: CASSYGNSPLHF.

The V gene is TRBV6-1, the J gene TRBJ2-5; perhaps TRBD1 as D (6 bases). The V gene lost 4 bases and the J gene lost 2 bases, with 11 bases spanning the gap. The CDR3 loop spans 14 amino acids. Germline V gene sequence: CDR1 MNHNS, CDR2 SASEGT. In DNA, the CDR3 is TGTGCCAGCAGTGGACAGGCACAGCAAGAGACCCAGTACTTC. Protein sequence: CASSGQAQQETQYF.

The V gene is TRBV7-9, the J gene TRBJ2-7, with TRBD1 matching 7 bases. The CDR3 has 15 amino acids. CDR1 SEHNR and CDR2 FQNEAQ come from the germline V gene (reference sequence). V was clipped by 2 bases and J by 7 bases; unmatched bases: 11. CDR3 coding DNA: TGTGCCAGCAGCTTAACCCGGACAGGACGGGATGAGCAGTACTTC. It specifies CASSLTRTGRDEQYF.

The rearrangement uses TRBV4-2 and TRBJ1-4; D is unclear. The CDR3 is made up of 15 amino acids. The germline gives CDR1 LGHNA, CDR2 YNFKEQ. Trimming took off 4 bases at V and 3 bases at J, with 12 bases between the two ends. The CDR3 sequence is CASSPGEAANEKLFF. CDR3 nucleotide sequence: TGTGCCAGCAGCCCTGGGGAGGCGGCTAATGAAAAACTGTTTTTT.

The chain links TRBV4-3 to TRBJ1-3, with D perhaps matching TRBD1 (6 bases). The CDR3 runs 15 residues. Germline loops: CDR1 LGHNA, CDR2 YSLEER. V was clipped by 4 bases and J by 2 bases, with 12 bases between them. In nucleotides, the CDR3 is TGCGCCAGCAGCCGAACACAGGGTGCTGGAAACACCATATATTTT. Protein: CASSRTQGAGNTIYF.

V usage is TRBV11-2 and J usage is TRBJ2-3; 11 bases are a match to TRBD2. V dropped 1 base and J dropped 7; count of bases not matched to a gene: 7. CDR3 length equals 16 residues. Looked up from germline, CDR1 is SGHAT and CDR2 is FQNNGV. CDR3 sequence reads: CASSLGQGLAAYTQYF. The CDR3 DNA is TGTGCCAGCAGCTTAGGTCAGGGACTAGCGGCCTATACGCAGTATTTT. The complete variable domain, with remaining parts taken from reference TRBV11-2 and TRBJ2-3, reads EAGVAQSPRYKIIEKRQSVAFWCNPISGHATLYWYQQILGQGPKLLIQFQNNGVVDDSQLPKDRFSAERLKGVDSTLKIQPAKLEDSAVYLCASSLGQGLAAYTQYFGPGTRLTVL.

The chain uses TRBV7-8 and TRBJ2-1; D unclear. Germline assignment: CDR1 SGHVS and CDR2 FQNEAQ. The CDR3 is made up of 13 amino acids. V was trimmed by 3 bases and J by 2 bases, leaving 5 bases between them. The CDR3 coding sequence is TGTGCCAGCAGCTTCCAGGCCTACAATGAGCAGTTCTTC. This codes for CASSFQAYNEQFF. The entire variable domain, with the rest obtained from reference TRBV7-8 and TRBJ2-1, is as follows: GAGVSQSPRYKVAKRGQDVALRCDPISGHVSLFWYQQALGQGPEFLTYFQNEAQLDKSGLPSDRFFAERPEGSVSTLKIQRTQQEDSAVYLCASSFQAYNEQFFGPGTRLTVL.

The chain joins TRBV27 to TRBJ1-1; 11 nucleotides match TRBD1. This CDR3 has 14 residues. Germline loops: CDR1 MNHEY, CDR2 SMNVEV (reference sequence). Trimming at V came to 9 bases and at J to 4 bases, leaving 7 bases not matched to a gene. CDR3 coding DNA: TGTGCCAGTTGGACAGGGGGCGCAGTCACTGAAGCTTTCTTT. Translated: CASWTGGAVTEAFF.

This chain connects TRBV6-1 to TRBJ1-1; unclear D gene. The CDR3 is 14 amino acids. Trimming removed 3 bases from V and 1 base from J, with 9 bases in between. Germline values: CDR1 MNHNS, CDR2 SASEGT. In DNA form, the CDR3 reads TGTGCCAGCAGTGAGTGGCAGAAGAACACTGAAGCTTTCTTT. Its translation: CASSEWQKNTEAFF.

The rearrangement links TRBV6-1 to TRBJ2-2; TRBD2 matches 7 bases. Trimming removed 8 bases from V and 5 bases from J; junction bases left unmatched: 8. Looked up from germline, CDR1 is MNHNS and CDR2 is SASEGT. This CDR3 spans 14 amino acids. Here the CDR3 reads CASSLLAETGELFF. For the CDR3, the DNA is TGTGCCAGCTCGCTGCTAGCGGAAACCGGGGAGCTGTTTTTT.

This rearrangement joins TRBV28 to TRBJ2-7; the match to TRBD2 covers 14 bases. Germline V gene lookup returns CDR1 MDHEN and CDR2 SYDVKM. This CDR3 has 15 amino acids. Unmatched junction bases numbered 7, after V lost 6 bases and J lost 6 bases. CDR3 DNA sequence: TGTGCCAGCAGGCCAGTGGGACTAGCGGGGGTCGAGCAGTACTTC. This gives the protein CASRPVGLAGVEQYF. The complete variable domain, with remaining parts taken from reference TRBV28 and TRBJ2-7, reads DVKVTQSSRYLVKRTGEKVFLECVQDMDHENMFWYRQDPGLGLRLIYFSYDVKMKEKGDIPEGYSVSREKKERFSLILESASTNQTSMYLCASRPVGLAGVEQYFGPGTRLTVT.

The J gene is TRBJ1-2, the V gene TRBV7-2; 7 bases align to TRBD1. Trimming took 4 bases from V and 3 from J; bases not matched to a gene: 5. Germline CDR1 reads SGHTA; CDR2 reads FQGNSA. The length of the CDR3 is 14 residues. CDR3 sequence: CASSWTGGDYGYTF. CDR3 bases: TGTGCCAGCAGCTGGACAGGAGGGGACTATGGCTACACCTTC.

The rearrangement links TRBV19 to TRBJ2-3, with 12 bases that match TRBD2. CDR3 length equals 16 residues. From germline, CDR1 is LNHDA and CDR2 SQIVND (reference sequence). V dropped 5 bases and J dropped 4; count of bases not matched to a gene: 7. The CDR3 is CASSSRLAGDPDTQYF. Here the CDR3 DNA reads TGTGCCAGTAGTTCTCGACTAGCGGGGGATCCAGATACGCAGTATTTT.

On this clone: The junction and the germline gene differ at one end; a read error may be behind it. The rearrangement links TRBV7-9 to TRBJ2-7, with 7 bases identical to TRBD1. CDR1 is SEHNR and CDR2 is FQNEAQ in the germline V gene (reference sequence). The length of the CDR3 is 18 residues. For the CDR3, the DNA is TGTTCCAGCAGCTTAGTGCTAACCAGGACAGGTGGGAACTACGAGCAGTACTTC. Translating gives CSSSLVLTRTGGNYEQYF.

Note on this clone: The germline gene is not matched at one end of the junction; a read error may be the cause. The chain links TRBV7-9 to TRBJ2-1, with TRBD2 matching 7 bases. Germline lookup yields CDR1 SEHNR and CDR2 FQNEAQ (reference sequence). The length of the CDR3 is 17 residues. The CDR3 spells CSSSLAGWGGLSGEQFF. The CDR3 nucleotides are TGTTCCAGCAGCTTAGCGGGTTGGGGCGGATTGAGTGGTGAGCAGTTCTTC. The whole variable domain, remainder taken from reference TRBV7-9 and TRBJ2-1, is DTGVSQNPRHKITKRGQNVTFRCDPISEHNRLYWYRQTLGQGPEFLTYFQNEAQLEKSRLLSDRFSAERPKGSFSTLEIQRTEQGDSAMYLCSSSLAGWGGLSGEQFFGPGTRLTVL.

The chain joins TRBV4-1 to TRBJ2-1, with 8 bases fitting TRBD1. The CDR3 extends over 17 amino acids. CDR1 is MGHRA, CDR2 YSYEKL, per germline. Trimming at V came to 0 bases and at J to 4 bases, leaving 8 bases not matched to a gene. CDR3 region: CASSQDNRGWGYNEQFF. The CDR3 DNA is TGCGCCAGCAGCCAAGATAACAGGGGGTGGGGTTACAATGAGCAGTTCTTC.

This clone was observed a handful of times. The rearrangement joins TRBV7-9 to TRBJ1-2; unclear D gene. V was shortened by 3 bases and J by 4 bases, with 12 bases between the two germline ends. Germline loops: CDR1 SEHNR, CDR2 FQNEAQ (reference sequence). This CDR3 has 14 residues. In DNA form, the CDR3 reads TGTGCCAGCAGCTTGGAGGTGAGCGTCTATGGCTACACCTTC. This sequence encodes CASSLEVSVYGYTF.

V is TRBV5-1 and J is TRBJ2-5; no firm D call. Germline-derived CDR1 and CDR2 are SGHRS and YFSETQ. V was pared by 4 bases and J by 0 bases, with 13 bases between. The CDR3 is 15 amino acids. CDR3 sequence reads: CASSPSPQYQETQYF. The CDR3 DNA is TGCGCCAGCAGCCCCTCTCCTCAGTACCAAGAGACCCAGTACTTC.

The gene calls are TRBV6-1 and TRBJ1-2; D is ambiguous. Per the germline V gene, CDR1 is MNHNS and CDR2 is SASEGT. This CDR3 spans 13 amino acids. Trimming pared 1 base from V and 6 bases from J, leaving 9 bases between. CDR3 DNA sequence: TGTGCCAGCAGTGAAGGGGAGTCCCATGGCTACACCTTC. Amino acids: CASSEGESHGYTF.